What follows is one T cell receptor (beta chain) and its context. The antigen remains undetermined. This specimen belongs to a study of response to subunit inactivated influenza vaccine. In TCRdb, the RT-PCR reads were re-called with MiXCR into one record per CDR3 protein. Of about 500,000 distinct CDR3 sequences listed, about 17% are singletons. Trimming removed 6 bases at V and 0 bases at J, with 8 bases between. CDR3 length equals 13 residues. Germline V gene lookup returns CDR1 MGHDK and CDR2 SYGVNS. Overall study results and limits: Each seasonal influenza vaccination recruits few new T cells, the authors suggested.

This chain uses TRBV25-1 with TRBJ1-2; D might be TRBD1 (5 bases). The sequence was collected from a man aged 45 to 75 who received an inactivated influenza vaccine. The sequencing used CD4+ T cells sorted from PBMCs, collected approximately 25 months after vaccination. The CDR3 sequence is CASRQGPNYGYTF. CDR3 nucleotide sequence: TGTGCCAGCAGGCAGGGACCTAACTATGGCTACACCTTC.